This T cell receptor (beta chain) was observed in a study of shared clonotypes between healthy human individuals. Sequencing was performed with immunoSEQ multiplex PCR; in TCRdb, only in-frame clones are kept and a portion is missing. The sample lists around 1.4 million clones, approximately 98.5% occurring once. The authors divided CD4+ cells into CD45RA+ naive and CD45RA-negative memory subsets. This CDR3 region has 16 residues. V was pared by 0 bases and J by 4 bases, with 10 bases of the junction left unmatched. The germline gives CDR1 SGHDT, CDR2 YYEEEE. This TCR derives from a man aged 30 to 45 in good health. Sequenced sample: naive CD4+ T cells sorted from blood. Sample subset: CD45RA+ positively selected. This chain uses TRBV5-6 with TRBJ2-7, with 7 bases identical to TRBD2. In DNA, the CDR3 is TGTGCCAGCAGCTTGGGGCCGGGAGGTCACTGGTACGAGCAGTACTTC. Translation gives CASSLGPGGHWYEQYF.